The T cell receptor beta chain described here comes from a study of control samples from healthy donors and cancer patients. Germline values: CDR1 LGHDT, CDR2 YNNKEL (reference sequence). The CDR3 length is 13 residues. Trimming pared 4 bases from V and 8 bases from J, leaving 14 bases between. Method: immunoSEQ multiplex PCR; TCRdb's copy keeps in-frame clones and lacks some. The sample holds over 30,000 clones, about 85% seen once. The specimen sequenced was PBMCs. The clonotype was recovered from a woman in her thirties or forties with lung cancer. The chain links TRBV3-1 (or the pseudogene TRBV3-2) to TRBJ1-2; D might be TRBD1 (5 bases). CDR3 nucleotide sequence: TGTGCCAGCAGCCGGGGACCCGGGGGGGGCTACACCTTC. Translating it yields CASSRGPGGGYTF.